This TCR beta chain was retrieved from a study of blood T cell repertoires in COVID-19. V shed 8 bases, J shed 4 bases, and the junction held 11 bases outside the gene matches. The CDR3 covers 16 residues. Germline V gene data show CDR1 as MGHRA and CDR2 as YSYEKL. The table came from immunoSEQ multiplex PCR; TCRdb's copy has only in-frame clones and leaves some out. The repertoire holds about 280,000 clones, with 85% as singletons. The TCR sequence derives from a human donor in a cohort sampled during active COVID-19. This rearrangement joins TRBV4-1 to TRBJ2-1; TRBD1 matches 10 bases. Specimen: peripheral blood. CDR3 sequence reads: CASYFIPGQGYNEQFF. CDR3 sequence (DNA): TGCGCCAGCTATTTCATCCCGGGACAGGGGTACAATGAGCAGTTCTTC.